The sequence of this T cell receptor (beta chain) was determined in a study of control samples from healthy donors and cancer patients. V lost 1 base and J 8 bases, leaving 18 bases between the germline ends. The germline V gene has CDR1 MGHRA and CDR2 YSYEKL. CDR3 length: 16 residues. Data came from immunoSEQ multiplex PCR; TCRdb stores just in-frame clones and leaves some out. The sample has about 34,000 clones, 70% to 90% seen once. Sequenced material: PBMCs. J is TRBJ2-1 and V is TRBV4-1, with TRBD2 as a possible D gene (5 bases). The TCR comes from a woman between 35 and 50 years old with lung cancer. CDR3 coding DNA: TGCGCCAGCAGCCAAGTGGGAATGACTACGTCCGATGAGCAGTTCTTC. This encodes CASSQVGMTTSDEQFF.